The text below deals with one TCR beta chain. Authors' methods: Researchers report that nucleated cell counts were estimated from reference gene primer amplification. TCRdb's copy holds only in-frame clones and misses some; the assay was immunoSEQ multiplex PCR. V, J and clone size were drawn from that table, and D and trimming were deduced from the DNA. Of about 150,000 clones in the sample, roughly 84% were seen once. This sample is part of a study of blood T cell repertoires in COVID-19. Study-level background: The origin of the acute and convalescent COVID-19 samples was the United States, Italy and Spain.

V was trimmed by 2 bases and J by 7 bases, leaving 14 bases between them. Germline loops: CDR1 SNHLY, CDR2 FYNNEI. This CDR3 comprises 15 residues. The clonotype originates from a man between 65 and 85 years old who had been exposed to COVID-19. This rearrangement joins TRBV2 to TRBJ2-2, with no clear D. The sequenced sample was PBMCs or T cells enriched from blood (not recorded which). DNA for the CDR3: TGTGCCAGCAGTGAAATTTTGGCTAGTCGCGGGGAGCTGTTTTTT. This encodes CASSEILASRGELFF.